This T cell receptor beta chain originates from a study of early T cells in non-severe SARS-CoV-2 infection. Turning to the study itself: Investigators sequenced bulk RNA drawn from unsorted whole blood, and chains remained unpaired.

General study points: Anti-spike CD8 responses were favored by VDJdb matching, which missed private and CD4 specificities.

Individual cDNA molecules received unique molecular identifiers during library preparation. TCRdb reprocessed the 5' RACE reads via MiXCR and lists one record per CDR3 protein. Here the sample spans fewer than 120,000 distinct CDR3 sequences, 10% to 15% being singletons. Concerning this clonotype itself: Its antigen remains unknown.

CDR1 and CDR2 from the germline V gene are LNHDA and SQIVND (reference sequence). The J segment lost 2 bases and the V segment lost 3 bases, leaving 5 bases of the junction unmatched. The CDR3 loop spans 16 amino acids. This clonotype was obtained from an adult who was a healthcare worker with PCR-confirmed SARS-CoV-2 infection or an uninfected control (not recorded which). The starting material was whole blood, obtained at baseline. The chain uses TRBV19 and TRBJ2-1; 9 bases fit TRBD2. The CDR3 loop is CASSIWASGTYNEQFF. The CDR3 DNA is TGTGCCAGTAGTATTTGGGCTAGCGGGACCTACAATGAGCAGTTCTTC.